The 21 T cell receptor beta chains reported below all come from one sample, sequenced in a study of PD-1 blockade in mismatch repair-deficient tumors. Method: immunoSEQ multiplex PCR; TCRdb's copy keeps in-frame clones and lacks some. Among about 39,000 clones listed, roughly 88% were seen once. The specimen comprised PBMCs, sampled about 38 weeks after starting pembrolizumab. Receptors originate from an adult with mismatch repair-deficient cancer.

This clone has just one count. This chain uses TRBV6-5 with TRBJ2-3; possibly TRBD1 for D (5 bases). CDR3 length equals 14 residues. Germline V gene lookup returns CDR1 MNHEY and CDR2 SVGAGI. V was clipped by 2 bases and J by 0 bases, with 6 bases between them. CDR3 DNA: TGTGCCAGCAGTTACGGGGCTAGCACAGATACGCAGTATTTT. This codes for CASSYGASTDTQYF.

The V gene is TRBV5-4, the J gene TRBJ2-7, with 9 positions matching TRBD2. The trim removed 4 bases at V and 6 bases at J, leaving 14 bases unmatched. Germline-derived CDR1 and CDR2 are SGHNT and YYREEE (reference sequence). The CDR3 length is 16 residues. The CDR3, as DNA: TGTGCCAGCAGCCCCCTCGGGCTAGCGGGAATCGGCGAGCAGTACTTC. It is translated as CASSPLGLAGIGEQYF.

The chain employs TRBV28 and TRBJ1-2; D might be TRBD1 (5 bases). CDR3 length: 12 amino acids. V lost 3 bases and J 7 bases, leaving 9 bases between the germline ends. Germline V gene lookup returns CDR1 MDHEN and CDR2 SYDVKM. CDR3 protein: CASSLGEGGYTF. The CDR3 DNA reads TGTGCCAGCAGTTTGGGGGAGGGTGGCTACACCTTC.

V is TRBV5-1 and J is TRBJ2-1; 11 bases line up with TRBD2. Germline assignment: CDR1 SGHRS and CDR2 YFSETQ. This CDR3 spans 16 amino acids. J was trimmed by 9 bases and V by 0 bases; bases with no gene match: 8. DNA for the CDR3: TGCGCCAGCAGCTTGGAGGCTAGCGGGAGGTGGGGTGAGCAGTTCTTC. It is translated as CASSLEASGRWGEQFF.

The chain joins TRBV4-1 to TRBJ1-2; no clear D gene. V lost 1 base to trimming and J lost 0 bases, with 9 bases between them. Germline values: CDR1 MGHRA, CDR2 YSYEKL. The CDR3 totals 15 residues. The DNA of the CDR3 is TGCGCCAGCAGCCAAGGTCACCAGTCTAACTATGGCTACACCTTC. Translating gives CASSQGHQSNYGYTF.

The CDR3 nucleotides are TGCGCCAGCAGCTCGGGGTCCGAGCAGTACTTC. This translates into CASSSGSEQYF. The V call is TRBV10-2, the J call TRBJ2-7, with D perhaps TRBD2 (5 bases). This CDR3 has 11 amino acids. V dropped 6 bases and J dropped 6 bases, with 9 bases sitting between them. CDR1 is WSHSY and CDR2 is SAAADI in the germline V gene.

This clone was recorded only once. V is TRBV5-4 and J is TRBJ1-1; 7 bases are shared with TRBD1. With V trimmed by 1 base and J by 0 bases, 3 bases remained unmatched. Germline-derived CDR1 and CDR2 are SGHNT and YYREEE (reference sequence). This CDR3 has 15 residues. CDR3 sequence reads: CASSLPGQMNTEAFF. Here the CDR3 DNA reads TGTGCCAGCAGCTTGCCGGGACAGATGAACACTGAAGCTTTCTTT.

The chain is built from TRBV4-2 and TRBJ2-1; D is undetermined. The germline gives CDR1 LGHNA, CDR2 YNFKEQ. CDR3 length: 12 amino acids. Trimming removed 4 bases from V and 9 bases from J, with 10 bases in between. The CDR3 nucleotides are TGTGCCAGCAGCCGTGCTAGTATTGAGCAGTTCTTC. It encodes CASSRASIEQFF.

The chain couples TRBV7-2 to TRBJ1-5, with TRBD1 identical over 9 bases. V was pared by 5 bases and J by 7 bases, with 6 bases of the junction left unmatched. The length of the CDR3 is 14 residues. Germline CDR1 is SGHTA and CDR2 is FQGNSA. The chain's CDR3 is CASSTGGAYQPQHF. The CDR3 bases are TGTGCCAGCAGCACAGGGGGCGCGTACCAGCCCCAGCATTTT.

About this clone: The sample carries other DNA sequences with the same CDR3. The rearrangement links TRBV18 to TRBJ2-5, with 7 bases matching TRBD1. The V gene's germline CDR1 is KGHSH and CDR2 LQKENI. V shed 3 bases, J shed 2 bases, and the junction held 0 bases outside the gene matches. The CDR3 spans 13 residues. CDR3 in DNA: TGTGCCAGCTCACCGGGACAGCAAGAGACCCAGTACTTC. Translation gives CASSPGQQETQYF.

The chain recombines TRBV27 with TRBJ2-1; 9 bases align to TRBD2. J gave up 7 bases and V 4 bases, and 5 bases lay outside the gene matches. This CDR3 has 14 residues. Germline V gene data show CDR1 as MNHEY and CDR2 as SMNVEV (reference sequence). This chain's CDR3 is CASSYGGRANEQFF. As DNA, the CDR3 is TGTGCCAGCAGTTATGGCGGGAGGGCAAATGAGCAGTTCTTC.

The rearrangement uses TRBV28 and TRBJ2-2; 9 bases map to TRBD1. Trimming cost V 1 base and J 1 base; bases outside gene matches: 10. The V gene's germline CDR1 is MDHEN and CDR2 SYDVKM. This CDR3 region has 19 residues. The CDR3 spells CASSLYLLQGAMNTGELFF. The CDR3 DNA sequence: TGTGCCAGCAGTTTATATCTACTACAGGGGGCGATGAACACCGGGGAGCTGTTTTTT.

The CDR3 reads CATSRVGGGPSYNEQFF. CDR3 in DNA: TGTGCCACCAGCAGAGTTGGGGGAGGGCCCTCCTACAATGAGCAGTTCTTC. The J gene is TRBJ2-1, the V gene TRBV15; TRBD2 matches 7 bases. CDR1 is LNHNV, CDR2 YYDKDF, per germline (reference sequence). CDR3 length equals 17 residues. The V and J ends lost 1 base and 0 bases, in that order; junction bases with no gene match: 6.

CDR3 residues: CASSLELAGTPYEQYF. The CDR3 DNA reads as TGTGCCAGCAGCTTAGAACTAGCGGGTACCCCCTACGAGCAGTACTTC. The V call is TRBV11-2, the J call TRBJ2-7; 9 nucleotides align to TRBD2. In germline, CDR1 is SGHAT, CDR2 FQNNGV. The ends lost 0 bases at V and 2 bases at J; junction bases unmatched: 5. This CDR3 is 16 amino acids long.

The chain recombines TRBV10-2 with TRBJ1-2; D is possibly TRBD1 (5 bases). The CDR3 sequence is 12 residues long. CDR1 WSHSY and CDR2 SAAADI come from the germline V gene. With 2 bases removed from V and 8 bases from J, the gap between germline ends came to 9 bases. CDR3 coding DNA: TGCGCCAGCAGTGAGGGGGCTGGAGGCTACACCTTC. Its translation: CASSEGAGGYTF.

The chain recombines TRBV7-2 with TRBJ2-1; weak D call: TRBD2 (7 bases). The CDR3 is made up of 15 amino acids. Germline assignment: CDR1 SGHTA and CDR2 FQGNSA. V lost 3 bases, J lost 6 bases, and 15 bases lay in between. The DNA for the CDR3 is TGTGCCAGCAGCTTCTCAGCGGGACAACGCAATGAGCAGTTCTTC. This translates into CASSFSAGQRNEQFF.

This clone has only one observation. The chain recombines TRBV6-5 with TRBJ1-2, with 9 bases fitting TRBD1. CDR1 is MNHEY and CDR2 is SVGAGI in the germline V gene. The trim removed 2 bases at V and 2 bases at J, leaving 6 bases unmatched. The CDR3 length is 16 residues. The CDR3: CASSYLTGTGNYGYTF. The CDR3 nucleotides read TGTGCCAGCAGTTACCTTACCGGGACAGGGAACTATGGCTACACCTTC.

This clone was detected only a few times. V usage is TRBV2 and J usage is TRBJ1-1, with 7 bases lining up with TRBD1. This CDR3 is 15 amino acids long. Germline-derived CDR1 and CDR2 are SNHLY and FYNNEI. J was trimmed by 4 bases and V by 6 bases; bases with no gene match: 11. DNA of the CDR3: TGTGCCAGCAGGCATGACAGGGAAGGAAGCACTGAAGCTTTCTTT. Residues: CASRHDREGSTEAFF.

V usage is TRBV5-1 and J usage is TRBJ2-3; a weak D match, TRBD2 (6 bases). Germline CDR1 is SGHRS and CDR2 is YFSETQ. V was pared by 4 bases and J by 1 base, with 16 bases between. The CDR3 is 16 amino acids. The CDR3 nucleotides read TGCGCCAGCAGCCACGGGACTCCTCCAGGCACAGATACGCAGTATTTT. It yields the protein CASSHGTPPGTDTQYF.

The chain recombines TRBV6-1 with TRBJ1-6; the D is unclear. The CDR3 totals 16 residues. Trimming left V 3 bases short and J 6 bases short, with 15 bases between. Per the germline V gene, CDR1 is MNHNS and CDR2 is SASEGT. The CDR3 loop is CASSDPPRTSNSPLHF. Written as DNA, the CDR3 is TGTGCCAGCAGTGATCCCCCTCGAACTTCTAATTCACCCCTCCACTTT.

The genes are TRBV7-3 and TRBJ1-1; no reliable D call. CDR3 size: 13 residues. Germline V CDR1 and CDR2: SGHTA, FQGTGA. V lost 5 bases and J 5 bases, leaving 12 bases between the germline ends. The CDR3: CASSRDSGTEAFF. In nucleotides, the CDR3 is TGTGCCAGCAGCCGAGACTCGGGTACTGAAGCTTTCTTT.